These 32 T cell receptor beta chains were all obtained from the same sample, sequenced in a study of T cells in Graves' hyperthyroidism and ophthalmopathy. Template material for amplifying TCR beta CDR3 regions consisted of RNA transcripts. HTBI primers were used for first-round RT-PCR of the TCR CDR3. TCRdb reprocessed the multiplex PCR reads with MiXCR, giving one entry per CDR3 protein. The data contain about 640,000 distinct CDR3 sequences, less than 25% of them seen just once; the ten biggest clones take up 30% to 40%. Sequencing was carried out using blood. The receptors derive from a young man with Graves' ophthalmopathy.

This chain links TRBV5-1 with TRBJ2-1, with TRBD2 as a possible D gene (5 bases). The CDR3 has 13 amino acids. Germline lookup yields CDR1 SGHRS and CDR2 YFSETQ. V was pared by 1 base and J by 8 bases, with 10 bases between. CDR3 protein: CASSLSAGYEQFF. The CDR3 DNA is TGCGCCAGCAGCTTGTCGGCGGGTTATGAGCAGTTCTTC.

The chain has TRBV6-2 or TRBV6-3 and TRBJ2-7; 7 positions match TRBD1. Germline CDR1 MNHEY, CDR2 SVGEGT. The CDR3 sequence is 16 residues long. J gave up 2 bases and V 6 bases, and 13 bases lay outside the gene matches. CDR3 nucleotides: TGTGCCAGCAGCCCCGCGTTTGACAGGGTGACCTACGAGCAGTACTTC. This gives the protein CASSPAFDRVTYEQYF.

This chain connects TRBV27 to TRBJ1-5, with D unresolved. The V end was cut by 3 bases, the J end by 2 bases, with 8 bases between. Germline V lookup: CDR1 MNHEY, CDR2 SMNVEV (reference sequence). The CDR3 is 14 amino acids. The chain's CDR3 is CASSFGIGNQPQHF. DNA of the CDR3: TGTGCCAGCAGTTTTGGAATCGGCAATCAGCCCCAGCATTTT.

The genes are TRBV6-1 and TRBJ1-4, with a possible D match to TRBD1 (5 bases). Per germline, CDR1 MNHNS and CDR2 SASEGT. CDR3 length: 13 residues. Trimming left V 3 bases short and J 8 bases short, with 10 bases between. In nucleotides, the CDR3 is TGTGCCAGCAGTGAGAATCGGGGGGAAAAACTGTTTTTT. It specifies CASSENRGEKLFF.

The rearrangement joins TRBV6-1 to TRBJ1-6; 8 bases are shared with TRBD1. V gave up 0 bases and J gave up 7 bases; unmatched junction bases: 8. The CDR3 runs 17 residues. Germline V gene lookup returns CDR1 MNHNS and CDR2 SASEGT. Here the CDR3 DNA reads TGTGCCAGCAGTGAAGCTCCAGGGGGCCTCGGAAATTCACCCCTCCACTTT. Protein: CASSEAPGGLGNSPLHF.

The CDR3 bases are TGTGCCAGCAGTCGCCCGGGACAGGGCCAAGAGACCCAGTACTTC. Protein product: CASSRPGQGQETQYF. The V and J genes are TRBV6-2 or TRBV6-3 and TRBJ2-5, with 9 bases identical to TRBD1. Germline V gene data show CDR1 as MNHEY and CDR2 as SVGEGT. This CDR3 spans 15 amino acids. Trimming took 5 bases from V and 1 from J; bases not matched to a gene: 5.

The chain uses TRBV6-1 and TRBJ2-2; 8 positions match TRBD2. The trim removed 10 bases at V and 5 bases at J, leaving 12 bases unmatched. Germline V gene lookup returns CDR1 MNHNS and CDR2 SASEGT. This CDR3 is built from 15 residues. For the CDR3, the DNA is TGTGCCACCAGCCCCGGGGGGGCAAGAACCGGGGAGCTGTTTTTT. As protein: CATSPGGARTGELFF.

This chain connects TRBV28 to TRBJ1-6; a weak D match, TRBD1 (5 bases). V lost 2 bases to trimming and J lost 7 bases, with 9 bases between them. This CDR3 comprises 14 residues. Germline assignment: CDR1 MDHEN and CDR2 SYDVKM. The CDR3 protein is CASSLRGVNSPLHF. The CDR3 bases are TGTGCCAGCAGTTTAAGAGGGGTCAATTCACCCCTCCACTTT.

This clonotype was observed many times. This chain connects TRBV12-3 or TRBV12-4 to TRBJ2-3; 8 nucleotides match TRBD1. The CDR3 is made up of 16 amino acids. V was clipped by 4 bases and J by 0 bases; unmatched bases: 6. CDR3 region: CASSSGTGRSTDTQYF. The DNA of the CDR3 is TGTGCCAGCAGTTCCGGGACAGGAAGAAGCACAGATACGCAGTATTTT.

The sample holds many counts of this clonotype. The chain carries TRBV28 and TRBJ2-3; 11 bases match TRBD1. With 5 bases clipped from V and 6 bases from J, the junction kept 13 bases outside the gene matches. Germline V gene lookup returns CDR1 MDHEN and CDR2 SYDVKM. This CDR3 spans 17 amino acids. The CDR3 DNA reads as TGTGCCAGCAGTCCGGACAGGGGGCGCGTAACTAATGATACGCAGTATTTT. Translating it yields CASSPDRGRVTNDTQYF.

This clonotype was detected ten times or more. The chain recombines TRBV11-2 with TRBJ1-3; a weak D match, TRBD1 (5 bases). V dropped 2 bases and J dropped 4 bases, with 15 bases sitting between them. The CDR3 length is 16 residues. Germline CDR1 is SGHAT and CDR2 is FQNNGV. The CDR3 DNA is TGTGCCAGCAGCTTACGTGGGGGAGGGACCGGAAACACCATATATTTT. Translation: CASSLRGGGTGNTIYF.

CDR3 DNA: TGTGCCAGCAGCCCGGGTCGGGTTCCACCCTACGAGCAGTACTTC. It translates to CASSPGRVPPYEQYF. The chain links TRBV7-2 to TRBJ2-7; D is ambiguous. The length of the CDR3 is 15 residues. Trimming took off 5 bases at V and 2 bases at J, with 16 bases between the two ends. Germline V gives CDR1 SGHTA, CDR2 FQGNSA.

The chain couples TRBV29-1 to TRBJ2-5, with D possibly matching TRBD2 (6 bases). The length of the CDR3 is 15 residues. Germline assignment: CDR1 SQVTM and CDR2 ANQGSEA. The V and J ends lost 4 bases and 2 bases respectively, with 17 bases between them. DNA for the CDR3: TGCAGCGTTGTTCTTCTGGGTAGCGGACAAGAGACCCAGTACTTC. This encodes CSVVLLGSGQETQYF.

This clonotype has just a few counts. This chain joins TRBV5-1 and TRBJ2-7; D is uncertain. Germline CDR1 SGHRS, CDR2 YFSETQ. Between the trimmed V and J ends, which lost 0 bases and 2 bases, there was a span of 9 bases. The CDR3 runs to 14 residues. CDR3 in DNA: TGCGCCAGCAGCTTGGATCGCCCCCCCTACGAGCAGTACTTC. This sequence encodes CASSLDRPPYEQYF.

V and J are TRBV28 and TRBJ2-5, with D possibly matching TRBD2 (5 bases). The CDR3 sequence is 14 residues long. The ends were cut back, 2 bases at V and 2 bases at J, with 9 bases in the middle. Germline-derived CDR1 and CDR2 are MDHEN and SYDVKM. CDR3 sequence reads: CASSLAGKQETQYF. The DNA of the CDR3 is TGTGCCAGCAGTTTAGCGGGCAAACAAGAGACCCAGTACTTC.

This clonotype has more than one count but fewer than ten. V and J are TRBV6-1 and TRBJ2-7, with TRBD1 matching 7 bases. The CDR3 has 16 residues. The junction had 14 bases not matched to a gene; V was cut back by 9 bases and J by 0 bases. Germline CDR1 and CDR2: MNHNS and SASEGT. DNA of the CDR3: TGTGCCAGAATTCCGGGACAGCGGTTGAGCTCCTACGAGCAGTACTTC. It encodes CARIPGQRLSSYEQYF.

Worth noting for this clonotype: Being one base from a much bigger clone, this may be a read error. The J gene is TRBJ2-1, the V gene TRBV5-1; D unclear. The end of the DNA aligns better with TRBJ2-7, so the J call may be wrong. Germline CDR1 SGHRS, CDR2 YFSETQ. The CDR3 has 14 residues. The CDR3 coding sequence is TGCGCCAGCAGCTTGGTGGTGCCCTACAATGAGCAGTACTTC. Its protein product is CASSLVVPYNEQYF.

This clonotype was seen ten or more times. This chain uses TRBV12-3 or TRBV12-4 with TRBJ1-2; D may be TRBD1 (6 bases). CDR3 length: 14 amino acids. V gave up 7 bases and J gave up 4 bases, with 16 bases separating them. CDR3 amino acids: CASTRGAAGYGYTF. CDR3 sequence (DNA): TGTGCCAGCACCCGGGGGGCGGCTGGCTATGGCTACACCTTC.

This clonotype was picked up a small number of times. This chain connects TRBV6-5 to TRBJ2-7; TRBD1 is a possible D gene (5 bases). The CDR3 has 16 residues. Trimming took 0 bases from V and 3 from J, leaving 15 bases between them. Germline V gives CDR1 MNHEY, CDR2 SVGAGI. The CDR3 coding sequence is TGTGCCAGCAGTTACTCTTGGCGGCAGGGCGGCTACGAGCAGTACTTC. Translation gives CASSYSWRQGGYEQYF.

This clonotype was recorded once. This rearrangement joins TRBV6-2 or TRBV6-3 to TRBJ2-2, with 11 nucleotides matching TRBD2. Trimming cost V 11 bases and J 3 bases; bases outside gene matches: 8. The length of the CDR3 is 15 residues. Germline V gene data show CDR1 as MNHEY and CDR2 as SVGEGT. CDR3 sequence: CAGTTSGRYTGELFF. The CDR3 nucleotides are TGTGCCGGCACTACTAGCGGGAGATACACCGGGGAGCTGTTTTTT.

This clonotype was counted only a few times. This sequence joins TRBV20-1 and TRBJ2-1; 8 bases match TRBD2. Germline CDR1 and CDR2: DFQATT and SNEGSKA (reference sequence). Trimming removed 3 bases from V and 4 bases from J; junction bases left unmatched: 5. The CDR3 has 14 residues. The CDR3 spells CSARVREAYNEQFF. The CDR3 DNA is TGCAGTGCTAGGGTGCGGGAGGCTTACAATGAGCAGTTCTTC.

The rearrangement joins TRBV7-2 to TRBJ1-5; D unresolved. The CDR3 is 15 residues long. Trimming stripped 2 bases from V and 7 bases from J, with 15 bases between. Germline V lookup: CDR1 SGHTA, CDR2 FQGNSA. DNA for the CDR3: TGTGCCAGCAGCTTATATCAGGATAGCGACCAGCCCCAGCATTTT. Its translation is CASSLYQDSDQPQHF.

This clonotype appeared once. V is TRBV7-3 and J is TRBJ2-7; no firm D call. The J call may be faulty, since TRBJ2-1 better matches the DNA end. This CDR3 has 13 amino acids. CDR1 is SGHTA, CDR2 FQGTGA, per germline. The CDR3 DNA reads as TGTGCCAGCAGCTTAGAGACGCCCTACGAGCAGTTCTTC. Its translation is CASSLETPYEQFF.

A few counts support this clonotype. The chain links TRBV6-1 to TRBJ1-2; D is possibly TRBD1 (5 bases). Germline values: CDR1 MNHNS, CDR2 SASEGT. V lost 9 bases and J lost 0, with 14 bases in between. This CDR3 region has 14 residues. In DNA form, the CDR3 reads TGTGCCAGTCGACAGATTCCACCTAACTATGGCTACACCTTC. Translation: CASRQIPPNYGYTF.

This clonotype came up a few times. The V gene is TRBV6-1, the J gene TRBJ2-7; 13 bases are a match to TRBD2. The CDR3 is 16 residues long. Germline V gene lookup returns CDR1 MNHNS and CDR2 SASEGT. V gave up 0 bases and J gave up 3 bases; unmatched junction bases: 2. The CDR3 DNA reads TGTGCCAGCAGTGAAGCCGGGACTAGCGGGGTCTACGAGCAGTACTTC. Translating gives CASSEAGTSGVYEQYF.

In this sample, this clonotype turned up many times. The chain recombines TRBV7-9 with TRBJ2-7, with D perhaps TRBD1 (6 bases). The CDR3 loop spans 16 amino acids. V lost 5 bases to trimming and J lost 0 bases, with 17 bases between them. Germline lookup yields CDR1 SEHNR and CDR2 FQNEAQ (reference sequence). The CDR3 loop reads CASSPSNRESSYEQYF. The CDR3 DNA reads TGTGCCAGCAGCCCATCGAACAGGGAAAGCTCCTACGAGCAGTACTTC.

This clonotype showed up many times. The CDR3 loop is CASSGGEGTLLYEQYF. The CDR3 DNA reads as TGTGCCAGCAGTGGGGGGGAGGGAACTCTCCTCTACGAGCAGTACTTC. V gene TRBV2 combines with J gene TRBJ2-7, with 7 bases that match TRBD2. The CDR3 sequence is 16 residues long. Germline assignment: CDR1 SNHLY and CDR2 FYNNEI. Trimming took 4 bases from V and 3 from J; bases not matched to a gene: 12.

There are a few counts of this clonotype. The V gene is TRBV6-1, the J gene TRBJ2-7, with D perhaps matching TRBD2 (6 bases). CDR1 is MNHNS, CDR2 SASEGT, per germline. With 5 bases removed from V and 3 bases from J, the gap between germline ends came to 17 bases. This CDR3 has 15 amino acids. The CDR3: CASSSPRRGIYEQYF. The CDR3 DNA sequence: TGTGCCAGCAGTTCACCCAGGCGGGGCATCTACGAGCAGTACTTC.

This clonotype was detected many times. The rearrangement links TRBV3-1 to TRBJ1-1; D is undetermined. CDR1 LGHDT and CDR2 YNNKEL come from the germline V gene (reference sequence). V was shortened by 4 bases and J by 2 bases, with 14 bases between the two germline ends. The CDR3 contains 15 residues. The CDR3 protein is CASSRSGPLNTEAFF. For the CDR3, the DNA is TGTGCCAGCAGCCGGTCCGGGCCCCTCAACACTGAAGCTTTCTTT.

This clonotype has at least ten counts. The V and J genes are TRBV7-3 and TRBJ1-1; D remains unclear. V lost 2 bases to trimming and J lost 0 bases, with 13 bases between them. The CDR3 is made up of 16 amino acids. Germline V lookup: CDR1 SGHTA, CDR2 FQGTGA. This chain's CDR3 is CASSLLARTMNTEAFF. As DNA, the CDR3 is TGTGCCAGCAGCTTACTGGCCAGAACCATGAACACTGAAGCTTTCTTT.

This clonotype was seen many times. The chain couples TRBV2 to TRBJ2-2; 14 positions match TRBD2. The CDR3 runs to 16 residues. Trimming cost V 6 bases and J 7 bases; bases outside gene matches: 7. Germline lookup yields CDR1 SNHLY and CDR2 FYNNEI. CDR3 sequence reads: CASRRLAGGPSGELFF. Here the CDR3 DNA reads TGTGCCAGCAGAAGACTAGCGGGAGGGCCTAGCGGGGAGCTGTTTTTT.

A remark on this clonotype: This may come from a read error, since a much larger clone is one base off. The genes are TRBV11-2 and TRBJ2-1; 7 bases are shared with TRBD2. Germline V gives CDR1 SGHAT, CDR2 FQNNGV. The length of the CDR3 is 15 residues. The CDR3 is CASSLGGGRRYEQSF. The CDR3 DNA sequence: TGTGCCAGCAGCTTAGGGGGCGGGAGACGCTATGAGCAGTCCTTC.